The clone carrying this T cell receptor (beta chain) was seen only a few times. The antigen is unknown. This specimen includes other DNA sequences encoding the same CDR3. The sequenced template was cDNA made from the entire isolated RNA. Profiled with immunoSEQ multiplex PCR; TCRdb holds only in-frame clones, not every one. The data contain about 160,000 clones, roughly 63% of them seen just once; the ten biggest clones take up about 0.1%. This sample is drawn from a study of beta chain features in type 1 diabetes. Regarding the study as a whole: People with Type 1 diabetes carried modestly yet significantly shorter TCRB CDR3s in all four CD4+ subsets.

This CDR3 region has 13 residues. The germline V and J ends were trimmed by 0 bases and 2 bases, with 3 bases remaining between them. Germline loops: CDR1 SEHNR, CDR2 FQNEAQ (reference sequence). Sequencing was done on a sample of naive CD4+ T cells from blood. V usage is TRBV7-9 and J usage is TRBJ2-3, with D uncertain. The TCR was taken from a young man with type 1 diabetes. CDR3 residues: CASSLAATDTQYF. CDR3 bases: TGTGCCAGCAGCTTAGCAGCCACAGATACGCAGTATTTT.